A selection of T cell receptor beta chains follows, all from one sample in a study of cytomegalovirus exposure and HLA in healthy donors. This table comes from immunoSEQ multiplex PCR, and its TCRdb copy is limited to in-frame clones, with some not included. The data show fewer than 120,000 clones, with 75% to 80% seen just once and under 1.5% held by the top ten. The sequenced sample was PBMCs. These receptors originate from a woman aged 30 to 39 in good health and CMV-seronegative. CDR3s include the opening cysteine and the closing phenylalanine or tryptophan. D genes are given only for firm matches. Part of the rows lack a size; the others show once, few, many or a class for expanded clones.

J	D	length	V	size	CDR3	DNA
TRBJ1-2	NA	14	TRBV28	NA	CASSVTGFPYGYTF	TGTGCCAGCAGCGTTACAGGGTTTCCCTATGGCTACACCTTC
TRBJ2-2	NA	14	TRBV19	NA	CASSIQGATGELFF	TGTGCCAGTAGTATCCAGGGTGCCACCGGGGAGCTGTTTTTT
TRBJ2-1	TRBD2	16	TRBV6-4	NA	CASSTSGSNPYNEQFF	TGTGCCAGCAGTACCAGCGGGAGTAATCCGTACAATGAGCAGTTCTTC
TRBJ2-3	TRBD2	17	TRBV4-1	NA	CASSPTPSGASTDTQYF	TGCGCCAGCAGCCCAACGCCTAGCGGGGCTAGCACAGATACGCAGTATTTT
TRBJ1-3	NA	13	TRBV27	NA	CASSLREGNTIYF	TGTGCCAGCTCCCTCCGAGAGGGAAACACCATATATTTT
TRBJ2-7	TRBD1	14	TRBV6-5	NA	CASRSRQGSYEQYF	TGTGCCAGCCGTTCGAGACAGGGTTCCTACGAGCAGTACTTC
TRBJ2-7	TRBD2	15	TRBV4-2	NA	CASSQTSGIYYEQYF	TGTGCCAGCAGCCAGACTAGCGGGATATACTACGAGCAGTACTTC
TRBJ1-3	TRBD1	16	TRBV28	NA	CASSLRRGQVGNTIYF	TGTGCCAGCAGTTTGCGCCGGGGACAGGTGGGAAACACCATATATTTT
TRBJ1-5	NA	14	TRBV5-6	NA	CASSSTESNQPQHF	TGTGCCAGCAGCTCCACAGAGAGCAATCAGCCCCAGCATTTT
TRBJ2-7	TRBD1	15	TRBV4-1	NA	CASSPITGTGSEQYF	TGCGCCAGCAGCCCAATAACCGGGACAGGGAGCGAGCAGTACTTC
TRBJ2-5	TRBD2	15	TRBV6-6	NA	CASSSRGAGEETQYF	TGTGCCAGCAGCTCCCGGGGAGCGGGGGAAGAGACCCAGTACTTC
TRBJ1-6	NA	16	TRBV7-9	once	CASSLERDGYNSPLHF	TGTGCCAGCAGCTTAGAGCGGGACGGTTATAATTCACCCCTCCACTTT
TRBJ1-4	TRBD1	14	TRBV7-2	NA	CASTLGQGREKLFF	TGTGCCAGCACCCTGGGACAGGGTAGGGAAAAACTGTTTTTT
TRBJ2-1	NA	11	TRBV20-1	few	CSASYNNEQFF	TGCAGTGCTAGTTACAACAATGAGCAGTTCTTC
TRBJ2-3	NA	15	TRBV4-3	NA	CASSQDLIAGDTQYF	TGCGCCAGCAGCCAAGATCTAATAGCTGGAGATACGCAGTATTTT
TRBJ2-2	TRBD2	14	TRBV7-2	once	CASTLAANTGELFF	TGTGCCAGCACACTAGCGGCTAACACCGGGGAGCTGTTTTTT
TRBJ1-1	NA	14	TRBV5-6	few	CASSIVQGSTEAFF	TGTGCCAGCAGCATAGTACAGGGATCCACTGAAGCTTTCTTT
TRBJ1-5	NA	15	TRBV27	NA	CASSITFPSNQPQHF	TGTGCCAGCTCGATCACATTTCCTAGCAATCAGCCCCAGCATTTT
TRBJ2-7	TRBD2	16	TRBV7-2	NA	CASSLLAGGISYEQYF	TGTGCCAGCAGCCTTTTAGCGGGAGGGATCTCCTACGAGCAGTACTTC
TRBJ2-7	NA	13	TRBV28	NA	CASRAGPSYEQYF	TGTGCCAGCAGGGCGGGCCCCTCCTACGAGCAGTACTTC
TRBJ1-2	TRBD1	15	TRBV28	NA	CASRVTGTGGHGYTF	TGTGCCAGCAGGGTTACCGGGACAGGGGGCCATGGCTACACCTTC